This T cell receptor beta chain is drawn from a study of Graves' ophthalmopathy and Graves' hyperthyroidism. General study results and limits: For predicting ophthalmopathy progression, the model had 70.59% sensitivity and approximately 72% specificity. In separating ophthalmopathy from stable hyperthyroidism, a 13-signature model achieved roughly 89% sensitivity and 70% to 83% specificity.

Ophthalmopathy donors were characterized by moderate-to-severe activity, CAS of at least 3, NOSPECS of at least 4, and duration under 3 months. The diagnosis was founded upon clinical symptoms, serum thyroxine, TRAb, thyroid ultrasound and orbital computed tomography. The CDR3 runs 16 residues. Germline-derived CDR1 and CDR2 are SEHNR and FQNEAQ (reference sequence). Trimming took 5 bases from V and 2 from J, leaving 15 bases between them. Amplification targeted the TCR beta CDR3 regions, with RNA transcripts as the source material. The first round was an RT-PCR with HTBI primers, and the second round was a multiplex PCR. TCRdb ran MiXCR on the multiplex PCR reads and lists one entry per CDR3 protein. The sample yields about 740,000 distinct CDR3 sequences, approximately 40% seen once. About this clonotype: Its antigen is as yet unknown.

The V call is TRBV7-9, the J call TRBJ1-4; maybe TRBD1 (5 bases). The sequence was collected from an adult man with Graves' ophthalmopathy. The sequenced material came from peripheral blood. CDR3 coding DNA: TGTGCCAGCAGCCCTGGGACCGCCCCCACTAATGAAAAACTGTTTTTT. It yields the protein CASSPGTAPTNEKLFF. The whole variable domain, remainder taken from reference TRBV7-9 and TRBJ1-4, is DTGVSQNPRHKITKRGQNVTFRCDPISEHNRLYWYRQTLGQGPEFLTYFQNEAQLEKSRLLSDRFSAERPKGSFSTLEIQRTEQGDSAMYLCASSPGTAPTNEKLFFGSGTQLSVL.